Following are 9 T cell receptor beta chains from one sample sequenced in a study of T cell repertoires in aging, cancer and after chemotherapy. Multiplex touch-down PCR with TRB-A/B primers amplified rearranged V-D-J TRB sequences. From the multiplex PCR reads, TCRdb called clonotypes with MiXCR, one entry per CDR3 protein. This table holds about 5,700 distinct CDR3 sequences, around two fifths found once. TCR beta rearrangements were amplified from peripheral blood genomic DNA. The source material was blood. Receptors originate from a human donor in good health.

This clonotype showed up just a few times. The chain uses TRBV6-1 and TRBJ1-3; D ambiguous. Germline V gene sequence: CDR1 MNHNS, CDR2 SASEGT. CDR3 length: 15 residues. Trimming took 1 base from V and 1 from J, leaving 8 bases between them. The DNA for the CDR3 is TGTGCCAGCAGTGAAGAGGACGGTTCTGGAAACACCATATATTTT. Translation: CASSEEDGSGNTIYF.

The CDR3 DNA sequence: TGTGCCAGTAACCCCGTGCGGGGGCTGGGTGGCTACACCTTC. It is translated as CASNPVRGLGGYTF. V gene TRBV19 combines with J gene TRBJ1-2; TRBD1 is a possible D gene (6 bases). The CDR3 is made up of 14 amino acids. Trimming cost V 7 bases and J 7 bases, with 19 bases left between them. The germline V gene has CDR1 LNHDA and CDR2 SQIVND (reference sequence). Supplemented by reference TRBV19 and TRBJ1-2, the full variable domain reads DGGITQSPKYLFRKEGQNVTLSCEQNLNHDAMYWYRQDPGQGLRLIYYSQIVNDFQKGDIAEGYSVSREKKESFPLTVTSAQKNPTAFYLCASNPVRGLGGYTFGSGTRLTVV.

CDR3 sequence (DNA): TGCGCCAGCAGCTTCCTAGGTGGACAGGGGGGTACTGAAGCTTTCTTT. Its protein is CASSFLGGQGGTEAFF. The chain couples TRBV5-1 to TRBJ1-1, with 10 nucleotides matching TRBD1. The CDR3 extends over 16 amino acids. The germline gives CDR1 SGHRS, CDR2 YFSETQ. J was trimmed by 5 bases and V by 2 bases; bases with no gene match: 9.

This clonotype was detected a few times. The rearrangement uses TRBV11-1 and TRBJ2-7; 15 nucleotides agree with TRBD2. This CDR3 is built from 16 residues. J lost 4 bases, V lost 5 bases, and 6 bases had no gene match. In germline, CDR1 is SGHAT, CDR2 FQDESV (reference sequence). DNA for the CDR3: TGTGCCAGCAGCCAAGATGGGACTAGCGGGGGGTACGAGCAGTACTTC. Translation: CASSQDGTSGGYEQYF.

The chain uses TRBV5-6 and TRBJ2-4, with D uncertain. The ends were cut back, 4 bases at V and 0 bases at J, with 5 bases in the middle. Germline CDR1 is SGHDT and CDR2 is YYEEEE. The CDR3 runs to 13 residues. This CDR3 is CASSLLAKNIQYF. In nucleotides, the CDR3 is TGTGCCAGCAGCCTCCTAGCCAAAAACATTCAGTACTTC.

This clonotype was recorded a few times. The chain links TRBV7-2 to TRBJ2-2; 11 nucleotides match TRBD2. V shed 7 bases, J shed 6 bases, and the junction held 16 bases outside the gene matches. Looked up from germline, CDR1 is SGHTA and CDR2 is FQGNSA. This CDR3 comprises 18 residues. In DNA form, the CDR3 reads TGTGCCAGCAACCCCGTTCTAGCGGGGGGTCTGGGTGCCGGGGAGCTGTTTTTT. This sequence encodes CASNPVLAGGLGAGELFF.

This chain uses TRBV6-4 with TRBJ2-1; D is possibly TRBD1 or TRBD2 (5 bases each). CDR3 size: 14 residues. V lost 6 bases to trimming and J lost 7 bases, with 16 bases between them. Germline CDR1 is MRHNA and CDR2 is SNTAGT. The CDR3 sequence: CASSDLRGLNEQFF. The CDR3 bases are TGTGCCAGCAGCGACCTTCGGGGCCTAAATGAGCAGTTCTTC.

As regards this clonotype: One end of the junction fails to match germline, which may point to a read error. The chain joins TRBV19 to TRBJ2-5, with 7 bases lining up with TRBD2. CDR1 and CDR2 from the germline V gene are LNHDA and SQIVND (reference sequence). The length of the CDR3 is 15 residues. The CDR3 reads CATSRLAPGEETQYF. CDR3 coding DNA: TGTGCCACTAGTCGACTAGCTCCAGGAGAAGAGACCCAGTACTTC. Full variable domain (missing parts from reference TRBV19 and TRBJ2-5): DGGITQSPKYLFRKEGQNVTLSCEQNLNHDAMYWYRQDPGQGLRLIYYSQIVNDFQKGDIAEGYSVSREKKESFPLTVTSAQKNPTAFYLCATSRLAPGEETQYFGPGTRLLVL.

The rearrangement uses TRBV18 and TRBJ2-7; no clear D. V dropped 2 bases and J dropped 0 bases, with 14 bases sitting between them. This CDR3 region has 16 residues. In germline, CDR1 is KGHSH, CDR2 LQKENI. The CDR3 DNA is TGTGCCAGCTCACCATTCGAGGCCACAAACTCCTACGAGCAGTACTTC. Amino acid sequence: CASSPFEATNSYEQYF.